The 21 T cell receptor beta chains below come from one sample, sequenced in a study of blood T cell repertoires in COVID-19. Generated by immunoSEQ multiplex PCR, the TCRdb table keeps only in-frame clones and is missing some. Here the sample spans around 310,000 clones, over 70% being singletons. The sample consisted of PBMCs or T cells enriched from blood (not recorded which). The receptors originated from a man younger than 45 who had recovered from COVID-19.

The chain recombines TRBV30 with TRBJ1-1; TRBD1 might be the D (5 bases). The CDR3 sequence is 15 residues long. The germline gives CDR1 GTSNPN, CDR2 SVGIG (reference sequence). V was pared by 0 bases and J by 1 base, with 12 bases between. Written as DNA, the CDR3 is TGTGCCTGGAGTGTCGGGGGGACGGCGAACACTGAAGCTTTCTTT. This codes for CAWSVGGTANTEAFF.

This clone appeared once. The rearrangement links TRBV19 to TRBJ2-7, with 8 bases that match TRBD2. Unmatched junction bases numbered 11, after V lost 10 bases and J lost 0 bases. This CDR3 has 15 amino acids. CDR1 LNHDA and CDR2 SQIVND come from the germline V gene (reference sequence). This chain's CDR3 is CATAEGGGPSYEQYF. The CDR3 nucleotides read TGTGCCACCGCCGAGGGCGGGGGGCCCTCCTACGAGCAGTACTTC.

The V call is TRBV11-2, the J call TRBJ1-2; 9 nucleotides agree with TRBD1. V was pared by 1 base and J by 2 bases, with 2 bases of the junction left unmatched. The CDR3 runs 15 residues. Germline V CDR1 and CDR2: SGHAT, FQNNGV. CDR3: CASSLVGTGNYGYTF. The CDR3 coding sequence is TGTGCCAGCAGCTTAGTCGGGACAGGGAACTATGGCTACACCTTC.

The chain uses TRBV15 and TRBJ1-3; 7 bases agree with TRBD1. CDR3 length equals 16 residues. In germline, CDR1 is LNHNV, CDR2 YYDKDF (reference sequence). Unmatched junction bases numbered 5, after V lost 1 base and J lost 2 bases. Here the CDR3 reads CATSRGPTGAGNTIYF. CDR3 nucleotides: TGTGCCACCAGCAGAGGCCCCACAGGGGCTGGAAACACCATATATTTT.

The V gene is TRBV30, the J gene TRBJ1-4; TRBD1 matches at 9 bases. The CDR3 runs to 14 residues. V was clipped by 5 bases and J by 2 bases; unmatched bases: 3. Germline loops: CDR1 GTSNPN, CDR2 SVGIG (reference sequence). CDR3 DNA: TGTGCCTGGTCCGGACAGGGGACTAATGAAAAACTGTTTTTT. Its translation: CAWSGQGTNEKLFF.

This chain links TRBV5-1 with TRBJ2-1; a possible D gene is TRBD1 (5 bases). The V end was cut by 5 bases, the J end by 10 bases, with 16 bases between. This CDR3 spans 13 amino acids. Per germline, CDR1 SGHRS and CDR2 YFSETQ. CDR3 sequence: CASRPGRTGEQFF. The CDR3 nucleotides are TGCGCCAGCAGGCCAGGGCGTACGGGCGAGCAGTTCTTC.

The count of this clone is one. The chain uses TRBV16 and TRBJ1-2; D possibly corresponds to TRBD1 (6 bases). CDR3 length: 17 amino acids. Per germline, CDR1 KGHSY and CDR2 FQNENV. V was pared by 1 base and J by 1 base, with 16 bases between. The CDR3 DNA sequence: TGTGCCAGCAGCCAATTTAGGAATGCGGACAGTAACTATGGCTACACCTTC. It translates to CASSQFRNADSNYGYTF.

For this clone: Other DNA sequences within the sample encode an identical CDR3. The chain joins TRBV4-2 to TRBJ1-6; D gene uncertain. This CDR3 has 14 residues. CDR1 and CDR2 from the germline V gene are LGHNA and YNFKEQ. V shed 0 bases and J shed 6 bases, with 6 bases lying between them. The chain's CDR3 is CASSQDRGNSPLHF. Written as DNA, the CDR3 is TGTGCCAGCAGCCAAGATAGAGGTAATTCACCCCTCCACTTT.

The genes are TRBV7-2 and TRBJ2-7; D is possibly TRBD1 (6 bases). The CDR3 runs 15 residues. Trimming stripped 2 bases from V and 1 base from J, with 12 bases between. CDR1 is SGHTA, CDR2 FQGNSA, per germline. The CDR3 reads CASSLRSGVSYEQYF. The CDR3 DNA follows: TGTGCCAGCAGCTTAAGGTCAGGGGTATCCTACGAGCAGTACTTC.

This clone has just one count. The chain recombines TRBV27 with TRBJ1-2; 8 bases align to TRBD1. This CDR3 is 13 amino acids long. Germline loops: CDR1 MNHEY, CDR2 SMNVEV (reference sequence). The V gene end was trimmed by 6 bases and the J gene end by 6 bases; junction bases not matched to a gene: 6. The CDR3 DNA follows: TGTGCCAGCAGGCGAACAGGGGGAGATGGCTACACCTTC. Protein sequence: CASRRTGGDGYTF.

The chain is built from TRBV25-1 and TRBJ1-1; TRBD1 aligns across 8 bases. CDR3 length: 13 amino acids. Germline assignment: CDR1 MGHDK and CDR2 SYGVNS. After removal of 8 bases from V and 5 bases from J, the junction contained 7 bases not matched to a gene. The CDR3 DNA reads TGTGCCAGCGGCCAACAGGGGGGGACTGAAGCTTTCTTT. Protein product: CASGQQGGTEAFF.

J is TRBJ2-7 and V is TRBV7-9, with 7 positions matching TRBD1. Germline-derived CDR1 and CDR2 are SEHNR and FQNEAQ (reference sequence). The CDR3 covers 14 residues. V trimming: 0 bases; J trimming: 1 base; junction bases outside the gene matches: 0. The CDR3 sequence: CASSLADRSYEQYF. The DNA of the CDR3 is TGTGCCAGCAGCTTAGCGGACAGGTCCTACGAGCAGTACTTC.

This chain connects TRBV6-1 to TRBJ2-2, with D unclear. The CDR3 spans 15 residues. CDR1 is MNHNS, CDR2 SASEGT, per germline. Between the trimmed V and J ends, which lost 0 bases and 5 bases, there was a span of 10 bases. This CDR3 reads CASSEAIFRTGELFF. CDR3 in DNA: TGTGCCAGCAGTGAAGCAATTTTCAGGACCGGGGAGCTGTTTTTT.

The rearrangement uses TRBV30 and TRBJ1-4; 8 positions agree with TRBD1. CDR3 length equals 14 residues. Germline V gene lookup returns CDR1 GTSNPN and CDR2 SVGIG (reference sequence). Unmatched junction bases numbered 8, after V lost 3 bases and J lost 8 bases. The CDR3 region is CAWSRTGSGEKLFF. In DNA, the CDR3 is TGTGCCTGGAGCAGGACAGGGTCCGGGGAAAAACTGTTTTTT.

This chain links TRBV5-1 with TRBJ2-7; a weak D match, TRBD1 (5 bases). V shed 4 bases and J shed 1 base, with 9 bases lying between them. Germline V gene data show CDR1 as SGHRS and CDR2 as YFSETQ. The CDR3 runs 13 residues. The chain's CDR3 is CASSQQASYEQYF. The CDR3 DNA follows: TGCGCCAGCAGCCAACAGGCATCCTACGAGCAGTACTTC.

This clone showed up just once. This rearrangement joins TRBV10-1 to TRBJ2-7; 10 nucleotides agree with TRBD2. With V trimmed by 3 bases and J by 4 bases, 6 bases remained unmatched. From germline, CDR1 is WNHNN and CDR2 SYGVQD (reference sequence). CDR3 length: 15 residues. The CDR3 region is CASSEGSGGIYEQYF. The DNA for the CDR3 is TGCGCCAGCAGTGAAGGTAGCGGGGGGATTTACGAGCAGTACTTC.

This chain joins TRBV5-4 and TRBJ1-2, with 12 bases matching TRBD1. This CDR3 has 15 amino acids. Germline assignment: CDR1 SGHNT and CDR2 YYREEE (reference sequence). V lost 4 bases, J lost 2 bases, and 3 bases stayed unmatched. This chain's CDR3 is CASSDGTGGNYGYTF. The CDR3 DNA is TGTGCCAGCAGCGATGGGACAGGGGGCAACTATGGCTACACCTTC.

The chain is built from TRBV12-2 and TRBJ1-5. TRBV12-2 is a documented pseudogene. This CDR3 is built from 16 residues. This CDR3 is CASRLVRRQDNQPQHF. CDR3 DNA sequence: TGTGCAAGTCGCTTAGTAAGGAGGCAGGATAATCAGCCCCAGCATTTT.

The chain couples TRBV5-1 to TRBJ2-5, with 11 bases matching TRBD2. CDR1 is SGHRS, CDR2 YFSETQ, per germline. The CDR3 has 17 amino acids. J was trimmed by 2 bases and V by 2 bases; bases with no gene match: 8. Here the CDR3 DNA reads TGCGCCAGCAGCTTAGGTACTAGCGGGGGTTTTCAAGAGACCCAGTACTTC. This gives the protein CASSLGTSGGFQETQYF.

The DNA for the CDR3 is TGTGCCAGCAGCGCAAGGGGAAGCACCGGGGAGCTGTTTTTT. This codes for CASSARGSTGELFF. J is TRBJ2-2 and V is TRBV7-8, with a weak D call TRBD1 (5 bases). The CDR3 loop spans 14 amino acids. V was pared by 5 bases and J by 4 bases, with 11 bases between. Germline CDR1 reads SGHVS; CDR2 reads FQNEAQ.

The genes are TRBV27 and TRBJ1-5, with a tentative D call TRBD1 (6 bases). The germline CDR1 and CDR2 sequences are MNHEY and SMNVEV (reference sequence). Between the trimmed V and J ends, which lost 2 bases and 3 bases, there was a span of 11 bases. This CDR3 region has 15 residues. CDR3 nucleotide sequence: TGTGCCAGCAGTTTACTAGGACAGCACAATCAGCCCCAGCATTTT. Translating gives CASSLLGQHNQPQHF.